One sample yielded the 32 T cell receptor beta chains listed below, sequenced in a study of human T cells and chemical hapten exposure. One entry per CDR3 protein results from TCRdb running MiXCR on the RACE reads. The table shows roughly 40,000 distinct CDR3 sequences, with 8.5% to 10% occurring only once. The time point: patch test 2, 6 weeks after DPC sensitization. Treatment meaning: therapeutic diphenylcyclopropenone sensitization with weekly scalp DPC. Total RNA extraction was carried out from unfractionated whole blood. The starting material was whole blood, obtained in connection with sensitization to the hapten diphenylcyclopropenone (DPC). All receptors derive from a woman aged 30 to 39 with alopecia areata. Some clones in this sample may be carry-over from other donors' samples.

The chain joins TRBV29-1 to TRBJ2-1; 10 positions agree with TRBD2. Germline CDR1 and CDR2: SQVTM and ANQGSEA. The CDR3 extends over 14 amino acids. The V segment lost 7 bases and the J segment 6 bases; nucleotides outside the gene matches: 9. CDR3 sequence reads: CSANRWTSGNEQFF. The CDR3 region has the DNA TGCAGCGCCAACCGCTGGACTAGCGGCAATGAGCAGTTCTTC.

This clonotype has more than one count but fewer than ten. This chain joins TRBV7-2 and TRBJ2-3, with 10 bases matching TRBD2. Unmatched junction bases numbered 5, after V lost 4 bases and J lost 1 base. The CDR3 runs to 16 residues. Germline CDR1 is SGHTA and CDR2 is FQGNSA. CDR3 sequence reads: CASSSIAGGGTDTQYF. CDR3 DNA sequence: TGTGCCAGCAGCTCGATAGCGGGGGGAGGCACAGATACGCAGTATTTT.

This clonotype was seen at least ten times. The rearrangement joins TRBV7-2 to TRBJ2-3; 13 bases fit TRBD2. With 5 bases clipped from V and 8 bases from J, the junction kept 7 bases outside the gene matches. Germline CDR1 reads SGHTA; CDR2 reads FQGNSA. The CDR3 contains 15 residues. CDR3 DNA: TGTGCCAGCAGCCCGACTAGCGGGGGGTATGTTACGCAGTATTTT. Its protein is CASSPTSGGYVTQYF.

This clonotype has more than one count but fewer than ten. CDR3 protein: CASSDSRYNEQFF. The CDR3 DNA reads TGTGCCAGCAGCGATAGCCGCTACAATGAGCAGTTCTTC. The rearrangement joins TRBV7-9 to TRBJ2-1; D gene unclear. The V gene lost 5 bases and the J gene lost 3 bases, with 8 bases spanning the gap. Germline V lookup: CDR1 SEHNR, CDR2 FQNEAQ (reference sequence). The CDR3 covers 13 residues. The full variable domain, in which reference TRBV7-9 and TRBJ2-1 provide the parts outside the CDR3, is DTGVSQNPRHKITKRGQNVTFRCDPISEHNRLYWYRQTLGQGPEFLTYFQNEAQLEKSRLLSDRFSAERPKGSFSTLEIQRTEQGDSAMYLCASSDSRYNEQFFGPGTRLTVL.

The gene calls are TRBV7-8 and TRBJ1-2; 9 bases are a match to TRBD1. In germline, CDR1 is SGHVS, CDR2 FQNEAQ. CDR3 length equals 15 residues. The V gene end was trimmed by 3 bases and the J gene end by 4 bases; junction bases not matched to a gene: 6. Here the CDR3 DNA reads TGTGCCAGCAGCTTCACGGGGACAGGGTCCTATGGCTACACCTTC. Protein: CASSFTGTGSYGYTF.

This clonotype was seen ten or more times. This sequence joins TRBV11-2 and TRBJ1-2; D not certain. Trimming cost V 7 bases and J 4 bases, with 22 bases left between them. The CDR3 spans 16 residues. CDR1 and CDR2 from the germline V gene are SGHAT and FQNNGV. CDR3 in DNA: TGTGCCAGCATAAGTCTATCCTCTTTACCCGCCTATGGCTACACCTTC. It is translated as CASISLSSLPAYGYTF.

The J gene is TRBJ1-5, the V gene TRBV6-1, with 7 positions matching TRBD1. J was trimmed by 4 bases and V by 5 bases; bases with no gene match: 5. Germline V gene sequence: CDR1 MNHNS, CDR2 SASEGT. The CDR3 is 14 residues long. The CDR3 loop is CASSLSGGNQPQHF. CDR3 DNA: TGTGCCAGCAGTCTTTCAGGGGGGAATCAGCCCCAGCATTTT.

The chain couples TRBV12-3 or TRBV12-4 to TRBJ1-4; D call uncertain. The germline V and J ends were trimmed by 6 bases and 7 bases, with 30 bases remaining between them. The CDR3 is made up of 19 amino acids. Here the CDR3 DNA reads TGTGCCAGCAGCCGTATTTTTGACGGTCCCGCAATTGGCGGTGAAAAACTGTTTTTT. Its protein is CASSRIFDGPAIGGEKLFF.

This clonotype was counted a few times. V is TRBV12-3 or TRBV12-4 and J is TRBJ1-6, with 8 bases identical to TRBD1. V gave up 7 bases and J gave up 9 bases; unmatched junction bases: 8. The CDR3 length is 14 residues. Here the CDR3 reads CASTAGQGASPLHF. CDR3 DNA sequence: TGTGCCAGCACCGCCGGACAGGGTGCTTCACCCCTCCACTTT.

This chain uses TRBV11-2 with TRBJ2-1, with D possibly called TRBD1 or TRBD2 (6 bases each). Trimming stripped 3 bases from V and 0 bases from J, with 12 bases between. The CDR3 spans 16 residues. Germline values: CDR1 SGHAT, CDR2 FQNNGV. This chain's CDR3 is CASSFLRGLSYNEQFF. Here the CDR3 DNA reads TGTGCCAGCAGCTTTCTCAGGGGACTCTCCTACAATGAGCAGTTCTTC.

The V gene is TRBV4-2, the J gene TRBJ2-7, with 8 nucleotides matching TRBD1. The V segment lost 0 bases and the J segment 1 base; nucleotides outside the gene matches: 2. The length of the CDR3 is 15 residues. From germline, CDR1 is LGHNA and CDR2 YNFKEQ. CDR3 sequence reads: CASSQDTGGSYEQYF. The CDR3 nucleotides read TGTGCCAGCAGCCAAGACACAGGGGGGTCCTACGAGCAGTACTTC.

There are a few counts of this clonotype. The chain has TRBV7-6 and TRBJ2-7; 10 nucleotides agree with TRBD2. Germline-derived CDR1 and CDR2 are SGHVS and FNYEAQ. CDR3 size: 14 residues. The V segment lost 5 bases and the J segment 3 bases; nucleotides outside the gene matches: 4. The CDR3 sequence is CASSTSGAGYEQYF. CDR3 in DNA: TGTGCCAGCAGCACTAGCGGGGCTGGCTACGAGCAGTACTTC.

This clonotype has just a few counts. This chain links TRBV5-1 with TRBJ2-1; weak D call: TRBD2 (5 bases). Looked up from germline, CDR1 is SGHRS and CDR2 is YFSETQ. The CDR3 totals 13 residues. V was cut by 9 bases and J by 7 bases, with 17 bases left in between. The DNA for the CDR3 is TGCGCCACCACTAGGACCCCCGGGAATGAGCAGTTCTTC. It is translated as CATTRTPGNEQFF.

This clonotype has a count of ten or more. The V and J genes are TRBV25-1 and TRBJ1-6; D unresolved. Trimming stripped 0 bases from V and 10 bases from J, with 7 bases between. The CDR3 contains 13 residues. CDR1 MGHDK and CDR2 SYGVNS come from the germline V gene. CDR3 sequence: CASSEYVGSPLHF. The CDR3 bases are TGTGCCAGCAGTGAATACGTAGGGTCACCCCTCCACTTT.

The chain combines TRBV28 with TRBJ2-7; the match to TRBD1 covers 7 bases. The CDR3 is 15 amino acids. The J segment lost 2 bases and the V segment lost 8 bases, leaving 12 bases of the junction unmatched. Germline V gene data show CDR1 as MDHEN and CDR2 as SYDVKM. In DNA, the CDR3 is TGTGCCAGCCTGGGGACAGTCGCTCTAACCTACGAGCAGTACTTC. This encodes CASLGTVALTYEQYF.

This clonotype appeared many times. As DNA, the CDR3 is TGCAGCGTTGGTACTAGCGGGTTCAACAATGAGCAGTTCTTC. Protein product: CSVGTSGFNNEQFF. The rearrangement joins TRBV29-1 to TRBJ2-1, with 9 positions matching TRBD2. V lost 4 bases, J lost 5 bases, and 6 bases stayed unmatched. CDR3 size: 14 residues. Per germline, CDR1 SQVTM and CDR2 ANQGSEA.

This clonotype was seen a handful of times. The V and J genes are TRBV5-1 and TRBJ2-7, with a tentative D call TRBD2 (6 bases). This CDR3 is built from 14 residues. Germline values: CDR1 SGHRS, CDR2 YFSETQ. Between the trimmed V and J ends, which lost 0 bases and 5 bases, there was a span of 12 bases. As DNA, the CDR3 is TGCGCCAGCAGCTTGGTTCGGGGGTCGCACGAGCAGTACTTC. Translated, it gives CASSLVRGSHEQYF.

This clonotype was found a few times. V and J are TRBV20-1 and TRBJ2-7, with TRBD2 as a possible D gene (5 bases). This CDR3 is built from 14 residues. In germline, CDR1 is DFQATT, CDR2 SNEGSKA (reference sequence). The V end lost 5 bases, the J end lost 3 bases, and 17 bases lay between the germline ends. CDR3 sequence reads: CSAGIRRAGYEQYF. In nucleotides, the CDR3 is TGCAGTGCTGGGATCCGGCGGGCGGGCTACGAGCAGTACTTC.

This clonotype has only a few counts. The chain employs TRBV14 and TRBJ1-1, with D perhaps TRBD1 (6 bases). V lost 3 bases, J lost 5 bases, and 13 bases lay in between. Germline CDR1 reads SGHDN; CDR2 reads FVKESK. The CDR3 is 14 amino acids. In nucleotides, the CDR3 is TGTGCCAGCAGCCACCAGGGTAGGGGGACTGAAGCTTTCTTT. This gives the protein CASSHQGRGTEAFF. The full variable domain, its missing parts supplied by reference TRBV14 and TRBJ1-1, is EAGVTQFPSHSVIEKGQTVTLRCDPISGHDNLYWYRRVMGKEIKFLLHFVKESKQDESGMPNNRFLAERTGGTYSTLKVQPAELEDSGVYFCASSHQGRGTEAFFGQGTRLTVV.

This clonotype has a handful of counts. V usage is TRBV7-2 and J usage is TRBJ2-5, with TRBD2 as a possible D gene (5 bases). Germline CDR1 reads SGHTA; CDR2 reads FQGNSA. Deletions cut 1 base from V and 4 bases from J, with 7 bases between. The length of the CDR3 is 13 residues. DNA for the CDR3: TGTGCCAGCAGCTTAGGTCTAGCAGAGACCCAGTACTTC. It translates to CASSLGLAETQYF.

This chain joins TRBV4-1 and TRBJ1-3; the D is unclear. CDR1 and CDR2 from the germline V gene are MGHRA and YSYEKL. The length of the CDR3 is 15 residues. With 4 bases removed from V and 4 bases from J, the gap between germline ends came to 14 bases. The chain's CDR3 is CASSPPSSRGNTIYF. CDR3 sequence (DNA): TGCGCCAGCAGCCCCCCCTCTTCTCGGGGAAACACCATATATTTT.

The rearrangement uses TRBV6-5 and TRBJ1-1, with TRBD1 identical over 8 bases. CDR1 MNHEY and CDR2 SVGAGI come from the germline V gene. J gave up 2 bases and V 6 bases, and 8 bases lay outside the gene matches. The CDR3 spans 15 residues. DNA for the CDR3: TGTGCCAGCAGAGCCAAGACAGGGGTAAACACTGAAGCTTTCTTT. Encoded protein: CASRAKTGVNTEAFF.

This clonotype was counted many times. This chain links TRBV24-1 with TRBJ2-3; weak D call: TRBD2 (6 bases). Germline CDR1 reads KGHDR; CDR2 reads SFDVKD. The CDR3 has 13 residues. The V gene lost 6 bases and the J gene lost 4 bases, with 10 bases spanning the gap. The CDR3 DNA follows: TGTGCCACCAGTTTGACTAGTGCAGATACGCAGTATTTT. Translating it yields CATSLTSADTQYF.

This chain uses TRBV6-5 with TRBJ2-5; D not resolved. The CDR3 sequence is 14 residues long. Germline-derived CDR1 and CDR2 are MNHEY and SVGAGI. V lost 6 bases and J lost 5, with 16 bases in between. CDR3 region: CASRPGSSRETQYF. CDR3 DNA sequence: TGTGCCAGCAGACCCGGGTCCTCGCGGGAGACCCAGTACTTC.

This clonotype appeared many times. Compared with germline, one end of the junction differs, possibly owing to a read error. In nucleotides, the CDR3 is TGTGCCAGCAGTCAAGATATGACCAGCGGGGGGGTCACCGGGGAGCTGTTTTTT. Translated, it gives CASSQDMTSGGVTGELFF. The V gene is TRBV3-1, the J gene TRBJ2-2, with TRBD2 matching over 10 bases. This CDR3 has 18 residues. Germline V CDR1 and CDR2: LGHDT, YNNKEL (reference sequence).

Ten or more counts support this clonotype. The chain carries TRBV7-3 and TRBJ1-1; a possible D gene is TRBD1 (6 bases). CDR1 SGHTA and CDR2 FQGTGA come from the germline V gene. The CDR3 covers 13 residues. Trimming took 4 bases from V and 1 from J, leaving 7 bases between them. This CDR3 is CASSSTGNTEAFF. CDR3 bases: TGTGCCAGCAGCTCGACAGGGAACACTGAAGCTTTCTTT.

This clonotype has ten or more counts. The J gene is TRBJ2-3, the V gene TRBV11-2; no definite D call. Germline CDR1 and CDR2: SGHAT and FQNNGV. V was shortened by 1 base and J by 3 bases, with 20 bases between the two germline ends. The CDR3 extends over 18 amino acids. The CDR3 DNA sequence: TGTGCCAGCAGCTTAGCCGGCGGCGGCCTTAGTGGAACAGATACGCAGTATTTT. Translated: CASSLAGGGLSGTDTQYF. Variable domain in full (rest from reference TRBV11-2 and TRBJ2-3): EAGVAQSPRYKIIEKRQSVAFWCNPISGHATLYWYQQILGQGPKLLIQFQNNGVVDDSQLPKDRFSAERLKGVDSTLKIQPAKLEDSAVYLCASSLAGGGLSGTDTQYFGPGTRLTVL.

This clonotype was found many times. V is TRBV4-3 and J is TRBJ1-5, with 9 bases lining up with TRBD1. Germline V gene lookup returns CDR1 LGHNA and CDR2 YSLEER. V shed 0 bases and J 8 bases; nucleotides not matched to a gene: 5. This CDR3 comprises 15 residues. In DNA, the CDR3 is TGCGCCAGCAGCCAAGAATGGACAGGGGATGAGCCCCAGCATTTT. This encodes CASSQEWTGDEPQHF.

The genes are TRBV2 and TRBJ1-1, with D hard to call. V was pared by 3 bases and J by 2 bases, with 1 base between. The CDR3 totals 11 residues. Germline assignment: CDR1 SNHLY and CDR2 FYNNEI. CDR3 sequence reads: CASSDNTEAFF. The CDR3 DNA reads TGTGCCAGCAGTGATAACACTGAAGCTTTCTTT.

This clonotype has at least ten counts. This chain links TRBV7-3 with TRBJ2-3; possibly TRBD1 for D (6 bases). The length of the CDR3 is 15 residues. Germline lookup yields CDR1 SGHTA and CDR2 FQGTGA. Between the trimmed V and J ends, which lost 5 bases and 2 bases, there was a span of 14 bases. CDR3 sequence: CASSPLGGITDTQYF. The CDR3, as DNA: TGTGCCAGCAGCCCCCTAGGGGGAATCACAGATACGCAGTATTTT.

The sample holds many counts of this clonotype. The chain links TRBV28 to TRBJ1-1, with D unresolved. Germline CDR1 reads MDHEN; CDR2 reads SYDVKM. Trimming left V 8 bases short and J 0 bases short, with 7 bases between. The CDR3 has 12 amino acids. The CDR3 DNA is TGTGCCAGCCTCCAACTGAACACTGAAGCTTTCTTT. Translated: CASLQLNTEAFF.

This clonotype has a count of ten or more. The J gene is TRBJ1-5, the V gene TRBV6-6; D gene unclear. Looked up from germline, CDR1 is MNHNY and CDR2 is SVGAGI (reference sequence). CDR3 length: 15 residues. The ends were cut back, 4 bases at V and 3 bases at J, with 13 bases in the middle. CDR3 in DNA: TGTGCCAGCAGTTCCCTGGGAGGTAACAATCAGCCCCAGCATTTT. Translated, it gives CASSSLGGNNQPQHF.